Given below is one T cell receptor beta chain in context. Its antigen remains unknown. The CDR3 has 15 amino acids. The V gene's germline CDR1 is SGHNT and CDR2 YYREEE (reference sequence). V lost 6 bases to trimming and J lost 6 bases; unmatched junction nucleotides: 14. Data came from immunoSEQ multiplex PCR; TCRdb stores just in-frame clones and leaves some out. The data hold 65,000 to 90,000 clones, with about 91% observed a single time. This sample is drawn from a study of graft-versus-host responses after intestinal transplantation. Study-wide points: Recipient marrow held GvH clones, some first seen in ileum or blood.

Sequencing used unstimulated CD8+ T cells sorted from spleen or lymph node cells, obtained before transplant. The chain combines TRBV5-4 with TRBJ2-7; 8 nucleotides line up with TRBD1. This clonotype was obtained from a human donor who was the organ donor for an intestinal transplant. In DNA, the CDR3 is TGTGCCAGCATCGATGGACAGGGCGCTTCGGGCGAGCAGTACTTC. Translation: CASIDGQGASGEQYF.